These T cell receptor beta chains were read from a single sample in a study of human T cells and chemical hapten exposure. TCRdb re-called the RACE reads with MiXCR, one entry per CDR3 protein. The sample yields 80,000 or so distinct CDR3 sequences, about 10% seen once. The sequences come from whole blood, collected in connection with sensitization to the hapten diphenylcyclopropenone (DPC). The source of these receptors is a woman aged 45 to 65 with alopecia areata. Some clones in this sample may be carry-over from other donors' samples. Each CDR3 is given with its conserved first and last residue. A D gene is named only where the DNA matches it firmly. For some rows the clone size is stated as once, few or many, or as a class when expanded; others skip it.

j_call,d_call,v_call,clone_size,cdr3_nt,cdr3_aa
TRBJ1-3,-,TRBV12-3/TRBV12-4,-,TGTGCCAGCAGTCGACGGGGTGGGAGTGGAAACACCATATATTTT,CASSRRGGSGNTIYF
TRBJ2-1,TRBD2,TRBV6-5,-,TGTGCCAGCAGTCAAGGGTGGAGCGGGGGGGCGAATGAGCAGTTCTTC,CASSQGWSGGANEQFF
TRBJ2-7,-,TRBV3-1,many,TGTGCCAGCAGCCCGGGCCGGAACGAGCAGTACTTC,CASSPGRNEQYF
TRBJ2-1,-,TRBV6-1,few,TGTGCCAGCCAGGTGTTGGCTTTCTCGACTAATGAGCAGTTCTTC,CASQVLAFSTNEQFF
TRBJ2-7,-,TRBV10-3,-,TGTGCCATCAGTGAATCTGAGGTTTTAGCCTACGAGCAGTACTTC,CAISESEVLAYEQYF
TRBJ2-7,-,TRBV18,-,TGTGCCAGCTCACCTACCACAGGGCTCAGGTACGAGCAGTACTTC,CASSPTTGLRYEQYF
TRBJ1-1,-,TRBV20-1,many,TGCAGTGCAACTTACCTTAACACTGAAGCTTTCTTT,CSATYLNTEAFF
TRBJ2-5,-,TRBV6-5,few,TGTGCCAGCAGTACGGGGGCGCGAGAGACCCAGTACTTC,CASSTGARETQYF
TRBJ2-1,TRBD2,TRBV7-6,many,TGTGCCAGCAGCCCAACCGGGACTAGCGGGGGGGCCACAAATGAGCAGTTCTTC,CASSPTGTSGGATNEQFF
TRBJ1-2,-,TRBV10-3,many,TGTGCCATCAGTGTGGCACCCCGCTATGGCTACACCTTC,CAISVAPRYGYTF
TRBJ2-2,-,TRBV29-1,-,TGCAGCGTTGGATGGTCCACCGGGGAGCTGTTTTTT,CSVGWSTGELFF
TRBJ1-1,-,TRBV6-5,few,TGTGCCAGTCACGGGGGAGGCACTGAAGCTTTCTTT,CASHGGGTEAFF
TRBJ1-2,TRBD1,TRBV20-1,many,TGCAGTGCTAGAGATCCCTACCTGACAGGGAGTAACTATGGCTACACCTTC,CSARDPYLTGSNYGYTF
TRBJ2-1,TRBD2,TRBV29-1,few,TGCAGCGTCCCGGGACTAGCGGCTTACAATGAGCAGTTCTTC,CSVPGLAAYNEQFF
TRBJ1-2,-,TRBV12-3/TRBV12-4,many,TGTGCCAGCAGTTTGATGGGCGGCTACACCTTC,CASSLMGGYTF
TRBJ2-1,-,TRBV28,-,TGTGCCAGCAGTTTATCGCGGGAGCAGTTCTTC,CASSLSREQFF
TRBJ2-7,TRBD1,TRBV11-1,many,TGTGCCAGCAGCTTATGGGACAGGGATCTTCACGAGCAGTACTTC,CASSLWDRDLHEQYF
TRBJ1-1,-,TRBV2,few,TGTGCCAGCAGCGTACAGAGTCGGAACACTGAAGCTTTCTTT,CASSVQSRNTEAFF
TRBJ2-7,-,TRBV3-1,few,TGTGCCAGCAGCCTCGCAGGGCACTCCTACGAGCAGTACTTC,CASSLAGHSYEQYF
TRBJ2-7,-,TRBV7-2,-,TGTGCCAGCAGCACGCGGGACGGCTACGAGCAGTACTTC,CASSTRDGYEQYF
TRBJ2-1,TRBD2,TRBV29-1,many,TGCAGCGTTAGGAGCGGGAGGAACTACAATGAGCAGTTCTTC,CSVRSGRNYNEQFF
TRBJ2-5,TRBD2,TRBV3-1,few,TGTGCCAGCAGCCATGGGACTAGCGGCCAATCTGGGACCCAGTACTTC,CASSHGTSGQSGTQYF
TRBJ1-1,-,TRBV11-1,-,TGTGCCAGCAGCTTAGCGCCTAGGCAAAACACTGAAGCTTTCTTT,CASSLAPRQNTEAFF
TRBJ1-6,TRBD1,TRBV14,many,TGTGCCAGCAGCCAAGGCCACAGGGGGAATTCACCCCTCCACTTT,CASSQGHRGNSPLHF
TRBJ2-1,-,TRBV11-2,-,TGTGCCAGCAGCTTATCAGGGGAGGCTTCAAATGAGCAGTTCTTC,CASSLSGEASNEQFF
TRBJ1-6,-,TRBV29-1,many,TGCAGCGTTGGGGGGGAGGACTCAGATTCACCCCTCCACTTT,CSVGGEDSDSPLHF
TRBJ2-3,-,TRBV28,many,TGTGCCAGCAGTCCCGGGCGACAGATTGAGCAGTATTTT,CASSPGRQIEQYF
TRBJ1-6,TRBD1,TRBV5-1,few,TGCGCCAGCAGCGAGACAGGGAGGGACTCACCCCTCCACTTT,CASSETGRDSPLHF
TRBJ2-3,-,TRBV2,-,TGTGCCAGCACATGGACGCGAGATACGCAGTATTTT,CASTWTRDTQYF
TRBJ1-6,-,TRBV5-6,-,TGTGCCAGCAGCTTGGCTGGACGAACTAATTCACCCCTCCACTTT,CASSLAGRTNSPLHF
TRBJ2-5,TRBD2,TRBV7-2,few,TGTGCCAGCAGCCAGCTAGCGGGGGGGATGACCCAGTACTTC,CASSQLAGGMTQYF
TRBJ2-2,-,TRBV7-7,many,TGTGCTAGCAGAACAAAGGGGGAGTCCGGGGAGCTGTTTTTT,CASRTKGESGELFF
TRBJ1-2,-,TRBV12-3/TRBV12-4,many,TGTGCCAGCAGTCCCGAACGGGTTACGTATGGCTACACCTTC,CASSPERVTYGYTF
TRBJ2-3,-,TRBV11-2,many,TGTGCCAGCAGCTTAGGCGGAGGCGGTGGCACAGATACGCAGTATTTT,CASSLGGGGGTDTQYF
TRBJ2-7,-,TRBV2,-,TGTGCCAGCAGGTCCTTGTCCGGGACGGCCAACGAGCAGTACTTC,CASRSLSGTANEQYF
TRBJ1-5,-,TRBV28,-,TGTGCCAGCAGACCGACCGACAGGTTTAGCAATCAGCCCCAGCATTTT,CASRPTDRFSNQPQHF
TRBJ1-1,-,TRBV29-1,many,TGCAGCGTTGGGAGCTTCACTGAAGCTTTCTTT,CSVGSFTEAFF
TRBJ2-2,TRBD1,TRBV7-3,few,TGTGCCAGCAGCTCACAACAGGGGCCCGGGGAGCTGTTTTTT,CASSSQQGPGELFF
TRBJ2-5,-,TRBV7-2,-,TGTGCCAGCAGCTACCTGGGGGCGGGTGAGACCCAGTACTTC,CASSYLGAGETQYF
TRBJ2-7,TRBD1,TRBV7-9,-,TGTGCCAGCAGCTTCTACGGACAGGGGGAATACGAGCAGTACTTC,CASSFYGQGEYEQYF